Described below is a single TCR beta chain sequence and its context. Its antigen is currently unknown. The germline CDR1 and CDR2 sequences are GTSNPN and SVGIG (reference sequence). The germline V and J ends were trimmed by 2 bases and 4 bases, with 11 bases remaining between them. The CDR3 has 13 amino acids. Samples of adjacent lung lacking atypia were obtained no closer than 2 cm to the tumor margin. Data came from immunoSEQ multiplex PCR; TCRdb stores just in-frame clones and leaves some out. The sample includes over 2,000 clones, roughly 25% of them seen just once. These data originate in a study of T cells in localized non-small cell lung cancer. Study conclusions and caveats: Appearance in adjacent lung was seen for a median roughly 50 of the top 100 tumor clones. Uninvolved adjacent lung had more T cell clonality than any other tissue, topping tumor.

This TCR derives from a male donor aged 60 or older with stage I lung adenocarcinoma. The chain employs TRBV30 and TRBJ1-1; D gene uncertain. The sequenced sample was normal lung tissue next to the tumor, obtained before any cancer treatment. CDR3 nucleotides: TGTGCCTGGAGTCCCACCTGGGGCACTGAAGCTTTCTTT. It encodes CAWSPTWGTEAFF.